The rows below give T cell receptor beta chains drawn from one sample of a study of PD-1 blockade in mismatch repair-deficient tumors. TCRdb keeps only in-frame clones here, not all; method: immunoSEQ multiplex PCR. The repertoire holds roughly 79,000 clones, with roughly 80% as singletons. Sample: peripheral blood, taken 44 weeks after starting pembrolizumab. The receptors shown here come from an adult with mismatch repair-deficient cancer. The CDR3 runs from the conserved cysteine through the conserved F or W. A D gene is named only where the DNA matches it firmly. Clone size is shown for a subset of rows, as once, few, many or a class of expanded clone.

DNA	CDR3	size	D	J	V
TGTGCCAGCAGCTTAGGTCCGGGACAGGGCTCCTATGGCTACACCTTC	CASSLGPGQGSYGYTF	.	TRBD1	TRBJ1-2	TRBV11-2
TGTGCCACCCGGGACGGTCAGTGTACCGGGGAGCTGTTTTTT	CATRDGQCTGELFF	.	.	TRBJ2-2	TRBV5-3
TGTGCCAGCAGCTTCGCCACAAGTCGAAACACCATATATTTT	CASSFATSRNTIYF	.	.	TRBJ1-3	TRBV11-2
TGCGCCAGCAGCCCCGGGACCGCCGATCAGCCCCAGCATTTT	CASSPGTADQPQHF	.	.	TRBJ1-5	TRBV5-1
TGTGCCAGTAGTGTTTGGGAGGGGTCCGAGCAGTACTTC	CASSVWEGSEQYF	few	TRBD2	TRBJ2-7	TRBV19
TGCGCCAGCAGCCAAGGACAAGGCGAGCAGTACTTC	CASSQGQGEQYF	few	.	TRBJ2-7	TRBV4-1
TGTGCCAGCCGTTTTCTTATAGGGGGTCTGGGGAATGAGCAGTTCTTC	CASRFLIGGLGNEQFF	.	.	TRBJ2-1	TRBV5-6
TGTGCCAGCACCTCCTATCAGGGGGGGGCTGAAGCTTTCTTT	CASTSYQGGAEAFF	.	TRBD1	TRBJ1-1	TRBV6-1
TGTGCCAGCAGCTTAGTGGCAGGGCAGTCGAGCGAGCAGTACTTC	CASSLVAGQSSEQYF	.	.	TRBJ2-7	TRBV11-2
TGTGCCAGCAGCAGAGGAGCGGGAGGGTTACAAGAGACCCAGTACTTC	CASSRGAGGLQETQYF	.	TRBD2	TRBJ2-5	TRBV14
TGTGCCAGCAGAATGGATCAGGGGTTCTATGGCTACACCTTC	CASRMDQGFYGYTF	.	.	TRBJ1-2	TRBV28
TGTGCCAGTAGAAGGACAGGGAACTACAATGAGCAGTTCTTC	CASRRTGNYNEQFF	.	TRBD1	TRBJ2-1	TRBV19
TGTGCCTGGACCCCTTCGGCGGGAGGAGACAATGAGCAGTTCTTC	CAWTPSAGGDNEQFF	.	TRBD2	TRBJ2-1	TRBV30
TGTGCCAGCAGTGGCCGGACAGAGAACACTGAAGCTTTCTTT	CASSGRTENTEAFF	.	.	TRBJ1-1	TRBV6-1
TGTGCCAGCAGCTTCCAGGGGGCGACAGATACGCAGTATTTT	CASSFQGATDTQYF	.	TRBD1	TRBJ2-3	TRBV7-9
TGTGCCAGCAGTTTACGGCAGGGGACGAACACTGAAGCTTTCTTT	CASSLRQGTNTEAFF	once	.	TRBJ1-1	TRBV27
TGTGCCAGCAGTCTGGGGACACTTTTCTACGAGCAGTACTTC	CASSLGTLFYEQYF	few	.	TRBJ2-7	TRBV11-2
TGTGCCAGCAGCTTGGAGGGAAGTCGTGAAAAACTGTTTTTT	CASSLEGSREKLFF	.	.	TRBJ1-4	TRBV5-4
TGTGCCAGCAGTGTAAGGGATAGCAATCAGCCCCAGCATTTT	CASSVRDSNQPQHF	.	.	TRBJ1-5	TRBV2
TGTGCCAGCAGTTTACGCGGACAGAACACTGAAGCTTTCTTT	CASSLRGQNTEAFF	.	.	TRBJ1-1	TRBV27
TGTGCCAGCAGCTTGGACCAGAACACTGAAGCTTTCTTT	CASSLDQNTEAFF	.	.	TRBJ1-1	TRBV7-2
TGTGCCAGCGGAAGAAACTACGAGCAGTACTTC	CASGRNYEQYF	.	.	TRBJ2-7	TRBV25-1
TGTGCCAGCAGGGTCACCTTGGGGCAGCCCCAGCATTTT	CASRVTLGQPQHF	.	.	TRBJ1-5	TRBV27
TGTGCCAGCAGTTCCCCGGGTGGCGGGAGAAGTTACGAGCAGTACTTC	CASSSPGGGRSYEQYF	.	TRBD2	TRBJ2-7	TRBV6-5
TGTGCCAGACCCAGGGGGCCCTACAATGAGCAGTTCTTC	CARPRGPYNEQFF	few	TRBD1	TRBJ2-1	TRBV10-3
TGTGCCAGCAGTGAATATTTCAGGGTTGGCACTGAAGCTTTCTTT	CASSEYFRVGTEAFF	.	.	TRBJ1-1	TRBV25-1